The source of this T cell receptor (beta chain) is a study of OX40 agonist ivuxolimab in advanced cancers. Sequenced by immunoSEQ multiplex PCR; TCRdb stores in-frame clones only, minus some. The data hold some 61,000 clones, with 70% to 90% observed a single time. Germline lookup yields CDR1 SGHTA and CDR2 FQGNSA. CDR3 length: 16 residues. Deletions cut 5 bases from V and 3 bases from J, with 20 bases between. For this clone: Its antigen is unknown.

Study-level results: Fewer expanded clones were found on average in CD4+ than in CD8+ T cells.

The receptor was derived from an adult with an advanced solid tumor such as melanoma, head and neck, liver or kidney cancer. The specimen was CD4+ or CD8+ T cells sorted from blood, collected in a trial of the OX40 agonist ivuxolimab. The chain links TRBV7-2 to TRBJ2-7; D possibly corresponds to TRBD2 (5 bases). CDR3 in DNA: TGTGCCAGCAGCAGCGACGAGGGAAAGTTCCGCTACGAGCAGTACTTC. It translates to CASSSDEGKFRYEQYF.